The next 28 T cell receptor beta chains were all read from a single sample in a study of a mutant IDH1 vaccine in newly diagnosed glioma. Using immunoSEQ multiplex PCR, the repertoire was profiled, and TCRdb retains in-frame clones only, with some absent. The repertoire holds around 60,000 clones, with 89% as singletons. These receptors' antigens are unknown. Time point meaning: week 11, during vaccination. The study gave 300 ug of mutant IDH1 20-mer peptide per vaccine dose, with topical imiquimod. This specimen consisted of PBMCs, obtained from a glioma patient whose treatment included an IDH1 peptide vaccine. These receptors originate from a man aged 35 to 55 with glioma.

The J gene is TRBJ1-1, the V gene TRBV18; no definite D call. Germline V gene sequence: CDR1 KGHSH, CDR2 LQKENI. CDR3 length equals 15 residues. V lost 2 bases and J lost 4, with 14 bases in between. Written as DNA, the CDR3 is TGTGCCAGCTCACCAAGACTAAGGGCCCCCACTGAAGCTTTCTTT. This gives the protein CASSPRLRAPTEAFF.

The V call is TRBV5-1, the J call TRBJ1-2, with TRBD1 as a possible D gene (5 bases). The CDR3 has 15 residues. CDR1 is SGHRS and CDR2 is YFSETQ in the germline V gene. Trimming left V 0 bases short and J 6 bases short, with 15 bases between. The CDR3 is CASSLALGPLNGYTF. DNA of the CDR3: TGCGCCAGCAGCTTGGCCTTGGGACCCCTCAATGGCTACACCTTC.

V usage is TRBV7-3 and J usage is TRBJ1-1, with TRBD1 matching over 7 bases. The CDR3 runs to 16 residues. V was clipped by 5 bases and J by 0 bases; unmatched bases: 9. CDR1 and CDR2 (germline): SGHTA, FQGTGA. The DNA for the CDR3 is TGTGCCAGCAGCCCCCGGCAGGGGGGGCTGAACACTGAAGCTTTCTTT. Translation gives CASSPRQGGLNTEAFF.

This clone is a singleton in its sample. V usage is TRBV29-1 and J usage is TRBJ2-2; D is unresolved. Trimming shortened V by 6 bases and J by 0 bases, and 8 bases separated the two germline ends. The CDR3 length is 13 residues. CDR1 and CDR2 (germline): SQVTM, ANQGSEA. The CDR3 region has the DNA TGCAGCGTAGCCCCCACGAACACCGGGGAGCTGTTTTTT. Its protein product is CSVAPTNTGELFF.

CDR3 in amino acids: CATTSQRETQYF. DNA of the CDR3: TGTGCCACCACGAGCCAGAGGGAGACCCAGTACTTC. The V and J genes are TRBV11-2 and TRBJ2-5, with D unresolved. Germline loops: CDR1 SGHAT, CDR2 FQNNGV. Trimming removed 10 bases from V and 5 bases from J, with 14 bases in between. The CDR3 is 12 amino acids.

This clone was picked up a small number of times. The chain links TRBV6-5 to TRBJ2-5; unclear D gene. The ends were cut back, 8 bases at V and 5 bases at J, with 15 bases in the middle. The CDR3 covers 13 residues. Germline V gives CDR1 MNHEY, CDR2 SVGAGI. DNA of the CDR3: TGTGCCAGCGTTTCGCGTCGTTCGGAGACCCAGTACTTC. Translation: CASVSRRSETQYF.

The V call is TRBV7-2, the J call TRBJ2-5, with 8 positions matching TRBD1. The CDR3 runs to 15 residues. The V gene's germline CDR1 is SGHTA and CDR2 FQGNSA. Trimming removed 5 bases from V and 5 bases from J; junction bases left unmatched: 10. The CDR3 sequence: CASSPTGVDGETQYF. The CDR3, as DNA: TGTGCCAGCAGCCCGACAGGGGTTGATGGGGAGACCCAGTACTTC.

The sample holds a few counts of this clone. In nucleotides, the CDR3 is TGTGCCAGCAGCTTGCGCGCAGGCGGAAACACCATATATTTT. It is translated as CASSLRAGGNTIYF. The chain combines TRBV5-6 with TRBJ1-3; D ambiguous. Germline CDR1 reads SGHDT; CDR2 reads YYEEEE. V shed 1 base and J shed 4 bases, with 9 bases lying between them. CDR3 length: 14 residues.

The chain couples TRBV2 to TRBJ1-4; TRBD1 matches at 11 bases. The CDR3 has 15 amino acids. Unmatched junction bases numbered 6, after V lost 5 bases and J lost 7 bases. Germline V gene sequence: CDR1 SNHLY, CDR2 FYNNEI. In DNA form, the CDR3 reads TGTGCCAGCAGTATTGACGGGACAGGGGGTGAAAAACTGTTTTTT. Encoded protein: CASSIDGTGGEKLFF.

The genes are TRBV5-1 and TRBJ2-5; D is perhaps TRBD1 (7 bases). Trimming stripped 3 bases from V and 4 bases from J, with 19 bases between. Germline V gene sequence: CDR1 SGHRS, CDR2 YFSETQ. The CDR3 is 16 amino acids. Here the CDR3 reads CASSSTGQGGVETQYF. Written as DNA, the CDR3 is TGCGCCAGCAGCTCGACTGGGCAGGGGGGAGTAGAGACCCAGTACTTC.

The chain recombines TRBV28 with TRBJ1-1, with D tentatively TRBD1 (5 bases). CDR3 length equals 14 residues. Looked up from germline, CDR1 is MDHEN and CDR2 is SYDVKM. Deletions cut 1 base from V and 2 bases from J, with 8 bases between. CDR3 nucleotides: TGTGCCAGCAGTTTATCAGACAGAAACACTGAAGCTTTCTTT. It yields the protein CASSLSDRNTEAFF. Together with reference TRBV28 and TRBJ1-1, the CDR3 gives the full variable domain: DVKVTQSSRYLVKRTGEKVFLECVQDMDHENMFWYRQDPGLGLRLIYFSYDVKMKEKGDIPEGYSVSREKKERFSLILESASTNQTSMYLCASSLSDRNTEAFFGQGTRLTVV.

The chain couples TRBV6-1 to TRBJ1-6; TRBD1 might be the D (5 bases). Germline V lookup: CDR1 MNHNS, CDR2 SASEGT. The CDR3 is 14 residues long. The germline V and J ends were trimmed by 2 bases and 10 bases, with 12 bases remaining between them. The CDR3 loop reads CASSERDGRSPLHF. The CDR3 coding sequence is TGTGCCAGCAGTGAACGGGACGGCCGGTCACCCCTCCACTTT.

V usage is TRBV9 and J usage is TRBJ1-1; D unresolved. The germline V gene encodes CDR1 SGDLS and CDR2 YYNGEE. The CDR3 contains 13 residues. Trimming removed 5 bases at V and 4 bases at J, with 12 bases between. The CDR3 protein is CASSAGPRTEAFF. CDR3 nucleotides: TGTGCCAGCAGTGCTGGTCCCCGCACTGAAGCTTTCTTT. Full variable domain (remainder filled in from reference TRBV9 and TRBJ1-1): DSGVTQTPKHLITATGQRVTLRCSPRSGDLSVYWYQQSLDQGLQFLIQYYNGEERAKGNILERFSAQQFPDLHSELNLSSLELGDSALYFCASSAGPRTEAFFGQGTRLTVV.

V gene TRBV5-4 combines with J gene TRBJ1-1; TRBD1 matches 7 bases. The V segment lost 0 bases and the J segment 0 bases; nucleotides outside the gene matches: 5. CDR3 length: 16 residues. Per germline, CDR1 SGHNT and CDR2 YYREEE (reference sequence). CDR3 residues: CASSLGQGTVNTEAFF. In DNA form, the CDR3 reads TGTGCCAGCAGCTTGGGACAGGGTACCGTGAACACTGAAGCTTTCTTT. Looking up the rest from reference TRBV5-4 and TRBJ1-1 gives the full variable domain: ETGVTQSPTHLIKTRGQQVTLRCSSQSGHNTVSWYQQALGQGPQFIFQYYREEENGRGNFPPRFSGLQFPNYSSELNVNALELDDSALYLCASSLGQGTVNTEAFFGQGTRLTVV.

V usage is TRBV4-1 and J usage is TRBJ2-3; D is unresolved. V gave up 1 base and J gave up 2 bases, with 7 bases separating them. Per germline, CDR1 MGHRA and CDR2 YSYEKL. This CDR3 comprises 14 residues. CDR3 nucleotide sequence: TGCGCCAGCAGCCAAGTAGGGCTCACAGATACGCAGTATTTT. Protein: CASSQVGLTDTQYF.

This chain's CDR3 is CASSILSSGANVLTF. In DNA form, the CDR3 reads TGTGCCAGTAGTATTCTTTCGTCTGGGGCCAACGTCCTGACTTTC. J is TRBJ2-6 and V is TRBV19; D uncertain. The V gene lost 3 bases and the J gene lost 1 base, with 7 bases spanning the gap. The CDR3 is 15 residues long. Per germline, CDR1 LNHDA and CDR2 SQIVND (reference sequence).

This clone was counted between two and nine times. The chain links TRBV28 to TRBJ2-1, with 8 bases fitting TRBD2. V shed 1 base, J shed 7 bases, and the junction held 9 bases outside the gene matches. This CDR3 comprises 16 residues. Germline V lookup: CDR1 MDHEN, CDR2 SYDVKM. The CDR3, as DNA: TGTGCCAGCAGTTTATCGAGCGGGAGAAGGGGGAATGAGCAGTTCTTC. This translates into CASSLSSGRRGNEQFF.

The chain's CDR3 is CASSPGGGQPQHF. CDR3 DNA: TGTGCCAGCTCACCAGGGGGGGGTCAGCCCCAGCATTTT. The rearrangement joins TRBV18 to TRBJ1-5; a weak D match, TRBD1 (5 bases). Between the trimmed V and J ends, which lost 2 bases and 6 bases, there was a span of 8 bases. The length of the CDR3 is 13 residues. The germline V gene encodes CDR1 KGHSH and CDR2 LQKENI.

The rearrangement links TRBV7-9 to TRBJ2-7, with TRBD1 identical over 7 bases. The CDR3 sequence is 15 residues long. CDR1 and CDR2 from the germline V gene are SEHNR and FQNEAQ (reference sequence). Losses at the gene ends were 5 bases for V and 0 bases for J; bases not matched to a gene: 7. CDR3 nucleotides: TGTGCCAGCAGCCAGGGACAGCGCAACTCCTACGAGCAGTACTTC. Its translation: CASSQGQRNSYEQYF.

This chain links TRBV6-1 with TRBJ2-7; perhaps TRBD1 as D (5 bases). V shed 7 bases and J shed 3 bases, with 19 bases lying between them. CDR1 and CDR2 (germline): MNHNS, SASEGT. The CDR3 spans 15 residues. CDR3 in DNA: TGTGCCAGCATGAAAGAGGAACAGGAATTCTACGAGCAGTACTTC. Protein sequence: CASMKEEQEFYEQYF.

The V call is TRBV25-1, the J call TRBJ2-1, with TRBD1 matching over 8 bases. Germline CDR1 MGHDK, CDR2 SYGVNS. Germline trimming cut 6 bases from V and 0 bases from J; bases unmatched to any gene: 7. The CDR3 has 16 residues. The CDR3 DNA sequence: TGTGCCAGCAGGAGACAGGGGTCGTCCTCCTACAATGAGCAGTTCTTC. It is translated as CASRRQGSSSYNEQFF.

The genes are TRBV7-9 and TRBJ1-5; D remains ambiguous. The V gene lost 4 bases and the J gene lost 4 bases, with 8 bases spanning the gap. CDR1 and CDR2 from the germline V gene are SEHNR and FQNEAQ (reference sequence). The CDR3 consists of 13 residues. The CDR3 here is CASSYEGNQPQHF. The CDR3 DNA reads TGTGCCAGCAGCTATGAAGGAAATCAGCCCCAGCATTTT.

V and J are TRBV5-1 and TRBJ1-1; D is possibly TRBD1 (5 bases). V gave up 0 bases and J gave up 5 bases, with 11 bases separating them. This CDR3 region has 14 residues. Germline loops: CDR1 SGHRS, CDR2 YFSETQ. The CDR3 loop is CASSLGQRETEAFF. The CDR3, as DNA: TGCGCCAGCAGCTTGGGACAGCGAGAGACTGAAGCTTTCTTT. Complete variable domain (other parts from reference TRBV5-1 and TRBJ1-1): KAGVTQTPRYLIKTRGQQVTLSCSPISGHRSVSWYQQTPGQGLQFLFEYFSETQRNKGNFPGRFSGRQFSNSRSEMNVSTLELGDSALYLCASSLGQRETEAFFGQGTRLTVV.

J is TRBJ2-2 and V is TRBV4-1; no definite D call. The CDR3 is made up of 16 amino acids. The V gene lost 0 bases and the J gene lost 0 bases, with 8 bases spanning the gap. Germline V gene data show CDR1 as MGHRA and CDR2 as YSYEKL. CDR3 DNA sequence: TGCGCCAGCAGCCAAGATCCTCCACCGAACACCGGGGAGCTGTTTTTT. This sequence encodes CASSQDPPPNTGELFF.

This chain joins TRBV7-8 and TRBJ2-7, with D perhaps matching TRBD2 (5 bases). Trimming removed 3 bases from V and 2 bases from J, with 17 bases in between. Germline V gene sequence: CDR1 SGHVS, CDR2 FQNEAQ. This CDR3 spans 16 amino acids. CDR3 region: CASSFPAGGAPYEQYF. In DNA form, the CDR3 reads TGTGCCAGCAGCTTCCCCGCGGGCGGAGCCCCCTACGAGCAGTACTTC.

The chain combines TRBV9 with TRBJ2-5; D is perhaps TRBD2 (5 bases). The V end lost 5 bases, the J end lost 3 bases, and 14 bases lay between the germline ends. Germline V gene lookup returns CDR1 SGDLS and CDR2 YYNGEE. The CDR3 totals 14 residues. The chain's CDR3 is CASSPGFGEETQYF. In DNA form, the CDR3 reads TGTGCCAGCAGTCCGGGCTTCGGGGAAGAGACCCAGTACTTC.

The rearrangement joins TRBV19 to TRBJ1-4; 7 bases align to TRBD1. Germline V gene sequence: CDR1 LNHDA, CDR2 SQIVND (reference sequence). V was pared by 6 bases and J by 8 bases, with 15 bases of the junction left unmatched. This CDR3 has 16 residues. CDR3 coding DNA: TGTGCCAGTAGATCTGCCCGGGACAGAGATCGAGAAAAACTGTTTTTT. Translation gives CASRSARDRDREKLFF.

The sample holds one count of this clone. This rearrangement joins TRBV10-3 to TRBJ2-1, with 14 bases that match TRBD2. There are 19 residues in the CDR3. The germline V gene has CDR1 ENHRY and CDR2 SYGVKD. Trimming removed 4 bases from V and 0 bases from J; junction bases left unmatched: 8. Written as DNA, the CDR3 is TGTGCCATCAGTGCATCCGGGACTAGCGGGAGAAGCTCCTACAATGAGCAGTTCTTC. As protein: CAISASGTSGRSSYNEQFF.